Presented here are 2 T cell receptor beta chains from one specimen sequenced in a study of control samples from healthy donors and cancer patients. Some clones are missing from TCRdb's copy, which holds only in-frame ones; the method was immunoSEQ multiplex PCR. In the table there are more than 100,000 clones, 80% to 95% of which are singletons. Sequenced: blood. Source of these receptors: a woman between 18 and 29 years old in good health.

This chain connects TRBV7-2 to TRBJ1-1; no definite D call. The CDR3 is 15 amino acids. V was cut by 0 bases and J by 0 bases, with 8 bases left in between. Per germline, CDR1 SGHTA and CDR2 FQGNSA. The CDR3 nucleotides read TGTGCCAGCAGCTTAGCGCAGGTTATGAACACTGAAGCTTTCTTT. It is translated as CASSLAQVMNTEAFF.

This clone was seen once. The chain joins TRBV5-6 to TRBJ2-5; unclear D gene. Trimming removed 1 base at V and 2 bases at J, with 12 bases between. The CDR3 has 15 residues. CDR1 is SGHDT and CDR2 is YYEEEE in the germline V gene. The CDR3 loop is CASSLLGSAQETQYF. The DNA of the CDR3 is TGTGCCAGCAGCTTGCTAGGGTCGGCTCAAGAGACCCAGTACTTC.